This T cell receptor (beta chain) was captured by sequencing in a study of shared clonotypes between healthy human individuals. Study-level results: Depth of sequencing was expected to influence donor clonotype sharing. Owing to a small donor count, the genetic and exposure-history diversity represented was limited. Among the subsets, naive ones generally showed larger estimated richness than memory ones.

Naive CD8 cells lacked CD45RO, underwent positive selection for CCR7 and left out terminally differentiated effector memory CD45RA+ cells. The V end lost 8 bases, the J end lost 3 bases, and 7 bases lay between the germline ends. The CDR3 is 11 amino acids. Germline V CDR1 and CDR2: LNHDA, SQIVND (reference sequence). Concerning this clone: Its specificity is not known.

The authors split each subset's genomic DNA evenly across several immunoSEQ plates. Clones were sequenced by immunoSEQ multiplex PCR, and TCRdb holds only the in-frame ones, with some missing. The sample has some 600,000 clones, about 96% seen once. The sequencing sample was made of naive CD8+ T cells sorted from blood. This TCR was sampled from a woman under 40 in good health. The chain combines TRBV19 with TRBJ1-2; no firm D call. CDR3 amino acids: CASHRDYGYTF. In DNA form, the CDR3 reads TGTGCCAGTCACAGAGACTATGGCTACACCTTC.